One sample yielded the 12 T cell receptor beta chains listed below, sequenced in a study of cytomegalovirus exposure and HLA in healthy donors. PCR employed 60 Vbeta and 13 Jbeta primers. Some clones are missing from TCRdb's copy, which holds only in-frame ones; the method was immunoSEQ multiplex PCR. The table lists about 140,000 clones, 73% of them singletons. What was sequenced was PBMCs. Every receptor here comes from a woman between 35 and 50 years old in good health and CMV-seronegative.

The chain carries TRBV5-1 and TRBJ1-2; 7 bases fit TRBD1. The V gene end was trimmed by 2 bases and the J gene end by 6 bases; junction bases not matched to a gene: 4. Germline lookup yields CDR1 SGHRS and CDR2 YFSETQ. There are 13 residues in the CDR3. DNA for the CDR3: TGCGCCAGCAGCTTAGGGACAGCAGATGGCTACACCTTC. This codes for CASSLGTADGYTF.

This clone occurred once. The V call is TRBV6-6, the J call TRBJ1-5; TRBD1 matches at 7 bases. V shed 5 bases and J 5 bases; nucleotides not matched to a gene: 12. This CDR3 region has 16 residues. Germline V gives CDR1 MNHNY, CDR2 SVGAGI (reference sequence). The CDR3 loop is CASSQLNRGGDQPQHF. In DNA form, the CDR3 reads TGTGCCAGCAGTCAGCTTAACAGGGGAGGCGATCAGCCCCAGCATTTT.

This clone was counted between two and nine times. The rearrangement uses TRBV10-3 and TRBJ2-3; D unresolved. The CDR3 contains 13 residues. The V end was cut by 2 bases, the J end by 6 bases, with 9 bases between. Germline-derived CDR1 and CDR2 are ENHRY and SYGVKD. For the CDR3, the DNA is TGTGCCATCAGTGAGCTATCAACGGATACGCAGTATTTT. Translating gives CAISELSTDTQYF.

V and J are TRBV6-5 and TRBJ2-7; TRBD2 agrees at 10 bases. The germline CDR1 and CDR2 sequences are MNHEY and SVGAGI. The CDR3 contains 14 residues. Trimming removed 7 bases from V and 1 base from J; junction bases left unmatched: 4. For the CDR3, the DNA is TGTGCCAGCAAGGCTAGCGGGAGATCCTACGAGCAGTACTTC. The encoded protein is CASKASGRSYEQYF.

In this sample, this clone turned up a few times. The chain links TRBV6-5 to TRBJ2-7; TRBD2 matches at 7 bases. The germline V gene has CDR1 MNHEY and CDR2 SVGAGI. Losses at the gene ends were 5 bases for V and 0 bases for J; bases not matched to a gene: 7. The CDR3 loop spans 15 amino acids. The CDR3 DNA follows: TGTGCCAGCAGTCCCCGGCGGACTAGCTCCTACGAGCAGTACTTC. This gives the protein CASSPRRTSSYEQYF.

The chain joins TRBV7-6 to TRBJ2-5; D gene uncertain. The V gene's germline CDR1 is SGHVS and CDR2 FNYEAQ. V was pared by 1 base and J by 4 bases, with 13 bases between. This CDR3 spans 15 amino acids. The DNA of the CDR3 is TGTGCCAGCAGCTTAGACAGTGGGTTATTAGAGACCCAGTACTTC. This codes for CASSLDSGLLETQYF.

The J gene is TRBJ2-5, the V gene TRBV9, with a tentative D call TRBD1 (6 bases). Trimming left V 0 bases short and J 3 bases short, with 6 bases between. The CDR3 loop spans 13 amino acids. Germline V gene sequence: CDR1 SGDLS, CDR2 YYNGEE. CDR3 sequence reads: CASSVDREETQYF. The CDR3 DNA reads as TGTGCCAGCAGCGTAGACAGGGAAGAGACCCAGTACTTC.

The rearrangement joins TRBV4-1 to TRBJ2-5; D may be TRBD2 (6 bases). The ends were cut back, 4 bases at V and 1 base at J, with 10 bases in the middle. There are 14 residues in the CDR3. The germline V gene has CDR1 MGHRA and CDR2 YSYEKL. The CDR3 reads CASSPGLFQETQYF. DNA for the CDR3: TGCGCCAGCAGCCCGGGACTGTTCCAAGAGACCCAGTACTTC.

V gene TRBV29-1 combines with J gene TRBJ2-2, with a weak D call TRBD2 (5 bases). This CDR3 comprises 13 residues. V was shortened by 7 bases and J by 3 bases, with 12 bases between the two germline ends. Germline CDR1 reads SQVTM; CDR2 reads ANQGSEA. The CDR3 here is CSDCRGYTGELFF. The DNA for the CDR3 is TGCAGCGACTGTCGGGGTTACACCGGGGAGCTGTTTTTT.

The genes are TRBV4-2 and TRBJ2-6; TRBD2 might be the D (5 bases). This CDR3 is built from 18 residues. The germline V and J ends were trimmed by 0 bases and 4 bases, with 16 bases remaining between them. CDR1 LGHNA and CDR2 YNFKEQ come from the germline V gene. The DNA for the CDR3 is TGTGCCAGCAGCCAAGATCCGGAGGTTTCTTCCGGGGCCAACGTCCTGACTTTC. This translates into CASSQDPEVSSGANVLTF.

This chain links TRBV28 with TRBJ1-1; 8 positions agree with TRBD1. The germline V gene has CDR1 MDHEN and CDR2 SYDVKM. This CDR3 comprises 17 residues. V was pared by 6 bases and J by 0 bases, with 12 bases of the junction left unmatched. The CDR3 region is CASSTSAGTGLNTEAFF. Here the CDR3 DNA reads TGTGCCAGCAGCACCTCCGCCGGGACAGGACTGAACACTGAAGCTTTCTTT.

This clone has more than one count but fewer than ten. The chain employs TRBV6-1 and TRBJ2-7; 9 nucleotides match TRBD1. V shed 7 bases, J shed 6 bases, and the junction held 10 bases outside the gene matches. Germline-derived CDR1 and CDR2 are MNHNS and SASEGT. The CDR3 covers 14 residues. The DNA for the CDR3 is TGTGCCAGCACGGCGACAGGGGGTGACGGCGAGCAGTACTTC. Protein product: CASTATGGDGEQYF.